The present entry profiles one T cell receptor (beta chain) with its context. As handled by the study authors: For nucleated cells, counts were estimated from reference gene primer amplification. Assay: immunoSEQ multiplex PCR; the TCRdb copy retains only in-frame clones and omits some. V and J calls plus clone size are reproduced from that table; the DNA served to infer D and trimming. This table has some 130,000 clones, approximately 80% appearing once. This record comes from a study of blood T cell repertoires in COVID-19. For the study at large: COVID-19 samples collected from the United States, Italy and Spain covered acute and convalescent phases. Nucleic acid was either cDNA or gDNA, and it came from T cells, B-cell-depleted T cells, or PBMCs.

Looked up from germline, CDR1 is SGHVS and CDR2 is FNYEAQ. Between the trimmed V and J ends, which lost 1 base and 0 bases, there was a span of 13 bases. CDR3 length equals 17 residues. This sequence was found in a woman aged 45-65 years with acute or convalescent COVID-19. This chain connects TRBV7-6 to TRBJ1-5, with D possibly matching TRBD1 (5 bases). The sequenced material came from peripheral blood. The DNA of the CDR3 is TGTGCCAGCAGCTTAGAGAGTTACAGGAGTAGCAATCAGCCCCAGCATTTT. The encoded protein is CASSLESYRSSNQPQHF.